This passage covers 23 T cell receptor beta chains from one sample sequenced in a study of blood T cell repertoires in COVID-19. Assay: immunoSEQ multiplex PCR; the TCRdb copy retains only in-frame clones and omits some. The data contain around 120,000 clones, 70% to 80% of them singletons. Input material: peripheral blood. These TCRs come from a man between 65 and 79 years old with active or convalescent COVID-19.

This rearrangement joins TRBV19 to TRBJ1-2; D remains unclear. Germline V CDR1 and CDR2: LNHDA, SQIVND (reference sequence). V shed 4 bases and J shed 1 base, with 13 bases lying between them. CDR3 length: 15 amino acids. CDR3 in DNA: TGTGCCAGTAGTACCACATCGTTGAATAACTATGGCTACACCTTC. This translates into CASSTTSLNNYGYTF.

The rearrangement joins TRBV4-2 to TRBJ1-5, with TRBD1 matching 7 bases. The CDR3 has 15 amino acids. V lost 3 bases and J lost 3; bases outside the gene matches: 5. Germline CDR1 and CDR2: LGHNA and YNFKEQ. The DNA for the CDR3 is TGTGCCAGCAGCCAGTCCGGGACAGACAATCAGCCCCAGCATTTT. It encodes CASSQSGTDNQPQHF.

The chain recombines TRBV7-2 with TRBJ2-1; tentatively, D is TRBD1 or TRBD2 (5 bases each). Germline CDR1 is SGHTA and CDR2 is FQGNSA. The CDR3 totals 16 residues. V shed 5 bases and J shed 6 bases, with 20 bases lying between them. The DNA of the CDR3 is TGTGCCAGCAGCCTAGGGGCCGGGGTTCCTATCAATGAGCAGTTCTTC. Protein sequence: CASSLGAGVPINEQFF.

A few counts support this clone. The rearrangement links TRBV6-1 to TRBJ2-3; maybe TRBD2 (5 bases). CDR1 and CDR2 (germline): MNHNS, SASEGT. The CDR3 is made up of 14 amino acids. V lost 3 bases and J 0 bases, leaving 7 bases between the germline ends. The CDR3 sequence: CASSDGESTDTQYF. CDR3 sequence (DNA): TGTGCCAGCAGTGATGGGGAGAGCACAGATACGCAGTATTTT.

The chain links TRBV4-2 to TRBJ2-2; TRBD2 matches 10 bases. The germline V gene encodes CDR1 LGHNA and CDR2 YNFKEQ. Trimming cost V 0 bases and J 5 bases; bases outside gene matches: 3. The CDR3 is 16 amino acids. The CDR3 coding sequence is TGTGCCAGCAGCCAAGAGAGCGGGAGGGGAACCGGGGAGCTGTTTTTT. It encodes CASSQESGRGTGELFF.

In nucleotides, the CDR3 is TGTGCCAGCACAAAAGGACAGGGAAATCAGCCCCAGCATTTT. It translates to CASTKGQGNQPQHF. The chain recombines TRBV2 with TRBJ1-5; 8 nucleotides align to TRBD1. The germline V gene has CDR1 SNHLY and CDR2 FYNNEI. The CDR3 sequence is 14 residues long. The V segment lost 7 bases and the J segment 4 bases; nucleotides outside the gene matches: 6.

The count of this clone is one. The chain employs TRBV6-5 and TRBJ1-3; no clear D. From germline, CDR1 is MNHEY and CDR2 SVGAGI. The CDR3 totals 14 residues. The germline V and J ends were trimmed by 6 bases and 4 bases, with 13 bases remaining between them. The CDR3 bases are TGTGCCAGCAGCCCAGGAGGGAGGGGAAACACCATATATTTT. This sequence encodes CASSPGGRGNTIYF.

This clone was seen a handful of times. The rearrangement links TRBV28 to TRBJ2-1; TRBD1 matches at 11 bases. The junction had 3 bases not matched to a gene; V was cut back by 5 bases and J by 3 bases. The germline V gene encodes CDR1 MDHEN and CDR2 SYDVKM. The CDR3 sequence is 15 residues long. The DNA of the CDR3 is TGTGCCAGCAGTCCGGGGACAGGGGGCTACAATGAGCAGTTCTTC. Protein sequence: CASSPGTGGYNEQFF. The whole variable domain, remainder taken from reference TRBV28 and TRBJ2-1, is DVKVTQSSRYLVKRTGEKVFLECVQDMDHENMFWYRQDPGLGLRLIYFSYDVKMKEKGDIPEGYSVSREKKERFSLILESASTNQTSMYLCASSPGTGGYNEQFFGPGTRLTVL.

The chain uses TRBV3-1 (or the pseudogene TRBV3-2) and TRBJ2-3, with D tentatively TRBD1 (6 bases). Trimming shortened V by 4 bases and J by 4 bases, and 12 bases separated the two germline ends. This CDR3 has 14 residues. Germline CDR1 LGHDT, CDR2 YNNKEL (reference sequence). Here the CDR3 DNA reads TGTGCCAGCAGCCGCAGGGGCGGGCCAGATACGCAGTATTTT. Amino acids: CASSRRGGPDTQYF.

The chain is built from TRBV18 and TRBJ1-5; D not certain. The CDR3 has 15 amino acids. Germline CDR1 reads KGHSH; CDR2 reads LQKENI. The ends were cut back, 0 bases at V and 7 bases at J, with 13 bases in the middle. Written as DNA, the CDR3 is TGTGCCAGCTCACCACCCTCCCAATCGGGGCAGCCCCAGCATTTT. The encoded protein is CASSPPSQSGQPQHF.

This clone was detected only a few times. This chain joins TRBV5-1 and TRBJ1-2, with D uncertain. CDR1 and CDR2 (germline): SGHRS, YFSETQ. This CDR3 contains 14 residues. The V end was cut by 0 bases, the J end by 7 bases, with 13 bases between. Here the CDR3 DNA reads TGCGCCAGCAGCTTGGAAGGACTGGTGAGTGGCTACACCTTC. It translates to CASSLEGLVSGYTF. Supplemented by reference TRBV5-1 and TRBJ1-2, the full variable domain reads KAGVTQTPRYLIKTRGQQVTLSCSPISGHRSVSWYQQTPGQGLQFLFEYFSETQRNKGNFPGRFSGRQFSNSRSEMNVSTLELGDSALYLCASSLEGLVSGYTFGSGTRLTVV.

The chain uses TRBV5-1 and TRBJ2-7; 7 bases line up with TRBD1. V lost 0 bases and J lost 2; bases outside the gene matches: 5. CDR1 is SGHRS and CDR2 is YFSETQ in the germline V gene. The CDR3 totals 15 residues. CDR3 in DNA: TGCGCCAGCAGCTTGGGCCTCGGGACAGCCTACGAGCAGTACTTC. This encodes CASSLGLGTAYEQYF. The variable domain in full, with the rest retrieved from reference TRBV5-1 and TRBJ2-7, is KAGVTQTPRYLIKTRGQQVTLSCSPISGHRSVSWYQQTPGQGLQFLFEYFSETQRNKGNFPGRFSGRQFSNSRSEMNVSTLELGDSALYLCASSLGLGTAYEQYFGPGTRLTVT.

This clone is a singleton in its sample. The chain combines TRBV6-1 with TRBJ1-1, with a tentative D call TRBD1 (6 bases). V was trimmed by 0 bases and J by 0 bases, leaving 8 bases between them. Germline CDR1 MNHNS, CDR2 SASEGT. The CDR3 runs 15 residues. The chain's CDR3 is CASSEARGMNTEAFF. The CDR3 region has the DNA TGTGCCAGCAGTGAAGCGAGGGGGATGAACACTGAAGCTTTCTTT.

The CDR3 nucleotides read TGTGCCAGCTCACCACCGAATCAGGAATCACCCCTCCACTTT. Translated: CASSPPNQESPLHF. This chain joins TRBV18 and TRBJ1-6, with D unresolved. The CDR3 has 14 residues. The germline CDR1 and CDR2 sequences are KGHSH and LQKENI. V was trimmed by 0 bases and J by 10 bases, leaving 10 bases between them.

The gene calls are TRBV15 and TRBJ2-1; D remains ambiguous. V was trimmed by 0 bases and J by 4 bases, leaving 10 bases between them. CDR1 is LNHNV, CDR2 YYDKDF, per germline (reference sequence). The CDR3 sequence is 15 residues long. In DNA form, the CDR3 reads TGTGCCACCAGCAGAGATTTCCGCGGATACAATGAGCAGTTCTTC. It encodes CATSRDFRGYNEQFF.

The J gene is TRBJ2-2, the V gene TRBV5-1; TRBD1 agrees at 8 bases. Germline CDR1 is SGHRS and CDR2 is YFSETQ. The CDR3 extends over 16 amino acids. Losses at the gene ends were 4 bases for V and 4 bases for J; bases not matched to a gene: 9. In nucleotides, the CDR3 is TGCGCCAGCAGCGATCAGGGGGCGGAGGTCACCGGGGAGCTGTTTTTT. Translated: CASSDQGAEVTGELFF.

The chain combines TRBV6-5 with TRBJ1-1; maybe TRBD1 (5 bases). The CDR3 is 11 residues long. The germline V and J ends were trimmed by 7 bases and 6 bases, with 9 bases remaining between them. Germline CDR1 is MNHEY and CDR2 is SVGAGI. The CDR3: CASTKGAEAFF. The CDR3 DNA sequence: TGTGCCAGCACCAAAGGGGCTGAAGCTTTCTTT.

The V gene is TRBV6-6, the J gene TRBJ1-1; 8 bases align to TRBD1. CDR1 is MNHNY, CDR2 SVGAGI, per germline (reference sequence). V dropped 4 bases and J dropped 5; count of bases not matched to a gene: 6. The CDR3 sequence is 14 residues long. This CDR3 reads CASSSQGARTEAFF. CDR3 bases: TGTGCCAGCAGTTCGCAGGGGGCGAGGACTGAAGCTTTCTTT.

The V gene is TRBV28, the J gene TRBJ1-5, with D perhaps TRBD1 (6 bases). Per the germline V gene, CDR1 is MDHEN and CDR2 is SYDVKM. This CDR3 has 15 residues. Trimming shortened V by 4 bases and J by 2 bases, and 12 bases separated the two germline ends. For the CDR3, the DNA is TGTGCCAGCAGTTCGGGATACAGGGGCAATCAGCCCCAGCATTTT. This translates into CASSSGYRGNQPQHF.

The gene calls are TRBV7-3 and TRBJ1-2; TRBD1 might be the D (6 bases). CDR1 and CDR2 (germline): SGHTA, FQGTGA. The CDR3 consists of 14 residues. The ends were cut back, 2 bases at V and 8 bases at J, with 15 bases in the middle. The CDR3 nucleotides are TGTGCCAGCAGCTTAGAGAGGCAGGGGCGGGGCTACACCTTC. Residues: CASSLERQGRGYTF.

This clone is a singleton in its sample. The CDR3 sequence is CASSRTGENTEAFF. The CDR3 region has the DNA TGTGCCAGCAGCCGTACCGGGGAAAACACTGAAGCTTTCTTT. The J gene is TRBJ1-1, the V gene TRBV3-1 (or the pseudogene TRBV3-2); the D is unclear. The germline gives CDR1 LGHDT, CDR2 YNNKEL (reference sequence). The CDR3 totals 14 residues. The V and J ends lost 4 bases and 2 bases respectively, with 11 bases between them.

The sample holds one count of this clone. The chain uses TRBV5-1 and TRBJ2-5, with 7 nucleotides matching TRBD1. Germline V CDR1 and CDR2: SGHRS, YFSETQ. The V segment lost 4 bases and the J segment 4 bases; nucleotides outside the gene matches: 7. The CDR3 contains 14 residues. Here the CDR3 reads CASSVRQGTETQYF. DNA for the CDR3: TGCGCCAGCAGCGTTCGACAGGGAACAGAGACCCAGTACTTC.

V and J are TRBV2 and TRBJ2-5, with TRBD2 identical over 9 bases. The length of the CDR3 is 13 residues. V gave up 3 bases and J gave up 5 bases; unmatched junction bases: 1. In germline, CDR1 is SNHLY, CDR2 FYNNEI. As DNA, the CDR3 is TGTGCCAGCAGTGACAGCGGGAGGGAGACCCAGTACTTC. Translation: CASSDSGRETQYF. Full variable domain (missing parts from reference TRBV2 and TRBJ2-5): EPEVTQTPSHQVTQMGQEVILRCVPISNHLYFYWYRQILGQKVEFLVSFYNNEISEKSEIFDDQFSVERPDGSNFTLKIRSTKLEDSAMYFCASSDSGRETQYFGPGTRLLVL.